This T cell receptor beta chain originates from a study of neurological immune-mediated disorders. TCRdb used MiXCR to reprocess the 5' RACE reads, holding one entry per CDR3 protein. This sample has roughly 62,000 distinct CDR3 sequences, with under 5% found just once. Worth noting for this clonotype: One end of the junction does not line up with germline, which may come from a read error.

Germline values: CDR1 SGHVS, CDR2 FNYEAQ. The CDR3 has 13 amino acids. Input material: PBMCs. The V and J genes are TRBV7-6 and TRBJ1-6; D is unclear. This TCR was sampled from a woman between 45 and 60 years old with multiple sclerosis. The DNA for the CDR3 is TGTGCCAGCAGCTTAGAGACTTATTCACCCCTCAACTTT. This codes for CASSLETYSPLNF.